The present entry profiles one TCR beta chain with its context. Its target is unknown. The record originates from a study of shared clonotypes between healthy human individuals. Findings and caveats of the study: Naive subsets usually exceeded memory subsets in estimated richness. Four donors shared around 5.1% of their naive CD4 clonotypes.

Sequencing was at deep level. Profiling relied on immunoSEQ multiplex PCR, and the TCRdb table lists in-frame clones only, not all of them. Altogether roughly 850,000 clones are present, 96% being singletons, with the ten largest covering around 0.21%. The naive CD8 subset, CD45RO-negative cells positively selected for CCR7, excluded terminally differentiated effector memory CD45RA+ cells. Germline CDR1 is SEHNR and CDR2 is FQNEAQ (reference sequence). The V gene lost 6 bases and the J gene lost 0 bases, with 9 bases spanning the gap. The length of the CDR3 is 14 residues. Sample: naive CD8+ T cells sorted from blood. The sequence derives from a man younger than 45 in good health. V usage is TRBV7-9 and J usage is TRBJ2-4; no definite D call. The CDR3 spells CASSPALAKNIQYF. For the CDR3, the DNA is TGTGCCAGCAGTCCAGCTCTAGCCAAAAACATTCAGTACTTC.